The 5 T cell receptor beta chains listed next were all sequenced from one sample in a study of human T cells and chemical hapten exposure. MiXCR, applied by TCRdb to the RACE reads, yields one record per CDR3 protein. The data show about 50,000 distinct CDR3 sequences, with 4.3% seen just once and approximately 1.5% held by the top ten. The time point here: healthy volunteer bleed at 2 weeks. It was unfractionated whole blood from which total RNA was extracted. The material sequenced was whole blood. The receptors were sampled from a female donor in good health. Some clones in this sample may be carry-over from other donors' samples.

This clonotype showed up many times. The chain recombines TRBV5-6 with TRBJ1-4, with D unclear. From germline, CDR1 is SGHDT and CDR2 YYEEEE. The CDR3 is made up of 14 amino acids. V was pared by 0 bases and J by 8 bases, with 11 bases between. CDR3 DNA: TGTGCCAGCAGCTTGGTTTCGCTCGGGGAAAAACTGTTTTTT. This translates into CASSLVSLGEKLFF.

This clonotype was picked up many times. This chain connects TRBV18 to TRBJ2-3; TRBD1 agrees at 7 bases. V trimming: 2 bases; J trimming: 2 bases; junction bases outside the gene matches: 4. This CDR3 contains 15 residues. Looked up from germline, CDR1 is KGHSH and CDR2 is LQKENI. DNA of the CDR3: TGTGCCAGCTCACCATGGACAGGAGCCACAGATACGCAGTATTTT. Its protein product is CASSPWTGATDTQYF. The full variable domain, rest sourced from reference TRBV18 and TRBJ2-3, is NAGVMQNPRHLVRRRGQEARLRCSPMKGHSHVYWYRQLPEEGLKFMVYLQKENIIDESGMPKERFSAEFPKEGPSILRIQQVVRGDSAAYFCASSPWTGATDTQYFGPGTRLTVL.

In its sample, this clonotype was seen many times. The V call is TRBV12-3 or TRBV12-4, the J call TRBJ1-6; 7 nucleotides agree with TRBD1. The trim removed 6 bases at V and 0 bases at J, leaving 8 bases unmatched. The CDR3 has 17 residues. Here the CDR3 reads CASSPDRLPSYNSPLHF. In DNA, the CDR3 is TGTGCCAGCAGCCCGGACAGGCTCCCCTCCTATAATTCACCCCTCCACTTT.

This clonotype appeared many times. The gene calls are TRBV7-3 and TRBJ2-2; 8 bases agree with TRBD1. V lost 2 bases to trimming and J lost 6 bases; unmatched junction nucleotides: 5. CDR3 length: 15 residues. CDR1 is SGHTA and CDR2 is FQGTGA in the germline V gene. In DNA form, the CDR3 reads TGTGCCAGCAGCTTACAGGGACAGGTGGCCGGGGAGCTGTTTTTT. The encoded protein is CASSLQGQVAGELFF.

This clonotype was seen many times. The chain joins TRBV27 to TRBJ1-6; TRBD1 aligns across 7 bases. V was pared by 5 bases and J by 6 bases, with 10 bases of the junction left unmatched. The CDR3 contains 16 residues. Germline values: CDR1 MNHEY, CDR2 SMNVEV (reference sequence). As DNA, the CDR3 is TGTGCCAGCAGTCTCTCCACAGGGGCAGGTAATTCACCCCTCCACTTT. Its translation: CASSLSTGAGNSPLHF.